Following are 19 T cell receptor beta chains from one sample sequenced in a study of CD8+ T cells in alopecia areata. TCR sequencing used cDNA made by reverse transcription of extracted RNA. Clones were sequenced by immunoSEQ multiplex PCR, and TCRdb holds only the in-frame ones, with some missing. Seen here are 140,000 to 150,000 clones, roughly 50% observed once, and the top ten hold roughly 15%. Indicated treatment: oral pan-JAK inhibitor, 5-10 mg twice daily. The input for sequencing was CD8+ T cells sorted from blood, taken at week 4, from a patient treated with tofacitinib. Receptor source: a human donor with alopecia areata.

With regard to this clone: Germline and junction disagree at one end, which may indicate a read error. CDR3 nucleotides: TGTGCCAGCAGCCTAACAAGGAACACTGAAGCTTTCTTT. Amino acid sequence: CASSLTRNTEAFF. The chain recombines TRBV7-3 with TRBJ1-1, with no clear D. Germline-derived CDR1 and CDR2 are SGHTA and FQGTGA. This CDR3 is built from 13 residues.

The V gene is TRBV7-9, the J gene TRBJ2-7; 7 bases match TRBD1. V shed 8 bases, J shed 0 bases, and the junction held 4 bases outside the gene matches. The CDR3 has 13 residues. Germline-derived CDR1 and CDR2 are SEHNR and FQNEAQ (reference sequence). Here the CDR3 reads CASSRDSSYEQYF. In DNA, the CDR3 is TGTGCCAGCTCCCGGGACAGCTCCTACGAGCAGTACTTC.

This clone was counted only a few times. The chain couples TRBV29-1 to TRBJ2-7, with 9 bases lining up with TRBD2. The junction had 11 bases not matched to a gene; V was cut back by 0 bases and J by 2 bases. CDR1 SQVTM and CDR2 ANQGSEA come from the germline V gene. The CDR3 is 17 residues long. CDR3 sequence reads: CSVEDQAWAGGTYEQYF. DNA of the CDR3: TGCAGCGTTGAAGATCAGGCGTGGGCGGGGGGGACCTACGAGCAGTACTTC.

The gene calls are TRBV7-3 and TRBJ1-4; D unclear. CDR1 SGHTA and CDR2 FQGTGA come from the germline V gene. This CDR3 is 13 amino acids long. The V gene lost 7 bases and the J gene lost 7 bases, with 13 bases spanning the gap. The CDR3: CASTEGEVEKLFF. The CDR3 DNA reads as TGTGCCAGCACAGAGGGTGAGGTTGAAAAACTGTTTTTT.

The CDR3 DNA reads as TGTGCCAGCAGTGATAGCGACAGGGCCTACGAGCAGTACTTC. This gives the protein CASSDSDRAYEQYF. V usage is TRBV25-1 and J usage is TRBJ2-7; 7 bases are shared with TRBD1. J gave up 2 bases and V 3 bases, and 4 bases lay outside the gene matches. Per germline, CDR1 MGHDK and CDR2 SYGVNS. The CDR3 has 14 amino acids.

In regard to this clone: Other DNA variants within this sample encode the same CDR3. The chain employs TRBV5-1 and TRBJ2-7, with D hard to call. The CDR3 has 11 residues. Trimming shortened V by 0 bases and J by 4 bases, and 2 bases separated the two germline ends. Germline CDR1 reads SGHRS; CDR2 reads YFSETQ. CDR3 in DNA: TGCGCCAGCAGCTTGGGTTACGAGCAGTACTTC. Its translation: CASSLGYEQYF.

The rearrangement uses TRBV30 and TRBJ1-2; D unclear. The CDR3 loop spans 11 amino acids. Germline V CDR1 and CDR2: GTSNPN, SVGIG (reference sequence). V was pared by 5 bases and J by 4 bases, with 8 bases between. The CDR3 DNA sequence: TGTGCCTGGGAGGGTATCTATGGCTACACCTTC. It specifies CAWEGIYGYTF. The full variable domain, in which reference TRBV30 and TRBJ1-2 provide the parts outside the CDR3, is SQTIHQWPATLVQPVGSPLSLECTVEGTSNPNLYWYRQAAGRGLQLLFYSVGIGQISSEVPQNLSASRPQDRQFILSSKKLLLSDSGFYLCAWEGIYGYTFGSGTRLTVV.

The chain has TRBV2 and TRBJ2-3; the D gene is possibly TRBD2 (5 bases). CDR1 and CDR2 from the germline V gene are SNHLY and FYNNEI. The CDR3 totals 14 residues. V was shortened by 5 bases and J by 2 bases, with 11 bases between the two germline ends. The DNA for the CDR3 is TGTGCCAGCAGTTGGGAAGCGGACACAGATACGCAGTATTTT. Its protein product is CASSWEADTDTQYF.

This clone was recorded a few times. The V and J genes are TRBV4-3 and TRBJ2-1; D unclear. V was trimmed by 3 bases and J by 5 bases, leaving 8 bases between them. Germline loops: CDR1 LGHNA, CDR2 YSLEER. This CDR3 region has 13 residues. The CDR3 is CASSHLINNEQFF. For the CDR3, the DNA is TGCGCCAGCAGCCACCTCATAAACAATGAGCAGTTCTTC.

The gene calls are TRBV30 and TRBJ2-5, with D perhaps TRBD1 (6 bases). V lost 6 bases and J lost 2, with 13 bases in between. The CDR3 is 13 amino acids. Germline loops: CDR1 GTSNPN, CDR2 SVGIG (reference sequence). The CDR3 loop reads CACFTGWQETQYF. The CDR3 coding sequence is TGTGCCTGTTTTACAGGGTGGCAAGAGACCCAGTACTTC.

The chain has TRBV27 and TRBJ2-3, with 7 bases identical to TRBD1. Trimming at V came to 3 bases and at J to 3 bases, leaving 9 bases not matched to a gene. There are 16 residues in the CDR3. The germline V gene encodes CDR1 MNHEY and CDR2 SMNVEV (reference sequence). The CDR3 DNA follows: TGTGCCAGCAGTTTTTTCCGGGACAGCGAAACAGATACGCAGTATTTT. Translating it yields CASSFFRDSETDTQYF.

V and J are TRBV15 and TRBJ1-1, with a tentative D call TRBD1 (5 bases). Germline V gives CDR1 LNHNV, CDR2 YYDKDF (reference sequence). With 3 bases removed from V and 6 bases from J, the gap between germline ends came to 8 bases. The CDR3 extends over 12 amino acids. CDR3 region: CATSSGGSEAFF. As DNA, the CDR3 is TGTGCCACCAGCAGTGGGGGATCTGAAGCTTTCTTT.

This clone was counted only a few times. The CDR3 loop reads CSASFGEAFF. The CDR3 coding sequence is TGCAGTGCTAGCTTCGGTGAAGCTTTCTTT. The chain joins TRBV20-1 to TRBJ1-1; no definite D call. Looked up from germline, CDR1 is DFQATT and CDR2 is SNEGSKA (reference sequence). The germline V and J ends were trimmed by 3 bases and 7 bases, with 6 bases remaining between them. The CDR3 consists of 10 residues.

The genes are TRBV5-1 and TRBJ1-5; no clear D gene. This CDR3 region has 14 residues. Trimming pared 2 bases from V and 3 bases from J, leaving 9 bases between. CDR1 is SGHRS, CDR2 YFSETQ, per germline. The CDR3 nucleotides are TGCGCCAGCAGCTTCCACGGGGACAATCAGCCCCAGCATTTT. Protein product: CASSFHGDNQPQHF.

This clone was counted between two and nine times. The CDR3 spells CASSDRSGRSYEQYF. In nucleotides, the CDR3 is TGTGCCAGCAGTGATAGGAGCGGCCGCTCCTACGAGCAGTACTTC. V usage is TRBV6-1 and J usage is TRBJ2-7; weak D call: TRBD2 (5 bases). This CDR3 has 15 amino acids. V shed 3 bases and J shed 0 bases, with 12 bases lying between them. Germline-derived CDR1 and CDR2 are MNHNS and SASEGT.

The gene calls are TRBV5-1 and TRBJ1-2; 11 nucleotides agree with TRBD1. J gave up 0 bases and V 4 bases, and 2 bases lay outside the gene matches. Germline V lookup: CDR1 SGHRS, CDR2 YFSETQ. CDR3 length: 15 residues. DNA of the CDR3: TGCGCCAGCAGCCCGGGACAGGGGGCTAACTATGGCTACACCTTC. Protein sequence: CASSPGQGANYGYTF.

In its sample, this clone was seen a few times. The CDR3 region is CASSEGQGARYEQYF. In nucleotides, the CDR3 is TGTGCCAGCAGTGAGGGGCAGGGGGCTCGATACGAGCAGTACTTC. The V and J genes are TRBV2 and TRBJ2-7; TRBD1 aligns across 8 bases. Per the germline V gene, CDR1 is SNHLY and CDR2 is FYNNEI. The CDR3 has 15 amino acids. V gave up 3 bases and J gave up 4 bases; unmatched junction bases: 8.

The chain combines TRBV19 with TRBJ2-1; 10 nucleotides agree with TRBD1. The CDR3 runs to 15 residues. Germline assignment: CDR1 LNHDA and CDR2 SQIVND (reference sequence). V shed 4 bases and J 7 bases; nucleotides not matched to a gene: 7. The CDR3 DNA is TGTGCCAGTAGTAGCCCGGGACAGGGGAAGAATGAGCAGTTCTTC. It specifies CASSSPGQGKNEQFF. Using reference TRBV19 and TRBJ2-1 for the parts outside the CDR3, the full variable domain is DGGITQSPKYLFRKEGQNVTLSCEQNLNHDAMYWYRQDPGQGLRLIYYSQIVNDFQKGDIAEGYSVSREKKESFPLTVTSAQKNPTAFYLCASSSPGQGKNEQFFGPGTRLTVL.

The J gene is TRBJ1-2, the V gene TRBV7-8; D remains ambiguous. CDR1 and CDR2 from the germline V gene are SGHVS and FQNEAQ. Trimming removed 5 bases from V and 5 bases from J, with 9 bases in between. CDR3 length equals 12 residues. The chain's CDR3 is CASSPDGYGYTF. The CDR3 region has the DNA TGTGCCAGCAGCCCCGACGGATATGGCTACACCTTC.